Described below is a single T cell receptor (beta chain) sequence and its context. A read error likely explains this, since a far larger clone differs by one base. Indicated time point: before trial treatment. TRAV- and TRBV-specific primers were used for first-strand cDNA, which covered alpha and beta chains. TCR amplification used around 19 PCR cycles, a constant-region primer and a V-primer adapter. mRNA that had been isolated underwent amplification through in vitro transcription. TCRdb ran MiXCR on the reads and lists one entry per CDR3 protein. This repertoire shows some 57,000 distinct CDR3 sequences, under 30% found once; its top ten account for just over 5.5%. This specimen belongs to a study of low-dose radiotherapy and immunotherapy resistance in tumors. Per germline, CDR1 MNHNS and CDR2 SASEGT. The CDR3 length is 14 residues.

The source material was PBMCs, sampled before treatment. The V call is TRBV6-1, the J call TRBJ2-2; D is perhaps TRBD2 (5 bases). The TCR was taken from a male donor with prostate cancer. The CDR3 region is CASSYMVRTGEPFF. Written as DNA, the CDR3 is TGTGCCAGCAGTTACATGGTTCGGACCGGGGAGCCGTTTTTT.